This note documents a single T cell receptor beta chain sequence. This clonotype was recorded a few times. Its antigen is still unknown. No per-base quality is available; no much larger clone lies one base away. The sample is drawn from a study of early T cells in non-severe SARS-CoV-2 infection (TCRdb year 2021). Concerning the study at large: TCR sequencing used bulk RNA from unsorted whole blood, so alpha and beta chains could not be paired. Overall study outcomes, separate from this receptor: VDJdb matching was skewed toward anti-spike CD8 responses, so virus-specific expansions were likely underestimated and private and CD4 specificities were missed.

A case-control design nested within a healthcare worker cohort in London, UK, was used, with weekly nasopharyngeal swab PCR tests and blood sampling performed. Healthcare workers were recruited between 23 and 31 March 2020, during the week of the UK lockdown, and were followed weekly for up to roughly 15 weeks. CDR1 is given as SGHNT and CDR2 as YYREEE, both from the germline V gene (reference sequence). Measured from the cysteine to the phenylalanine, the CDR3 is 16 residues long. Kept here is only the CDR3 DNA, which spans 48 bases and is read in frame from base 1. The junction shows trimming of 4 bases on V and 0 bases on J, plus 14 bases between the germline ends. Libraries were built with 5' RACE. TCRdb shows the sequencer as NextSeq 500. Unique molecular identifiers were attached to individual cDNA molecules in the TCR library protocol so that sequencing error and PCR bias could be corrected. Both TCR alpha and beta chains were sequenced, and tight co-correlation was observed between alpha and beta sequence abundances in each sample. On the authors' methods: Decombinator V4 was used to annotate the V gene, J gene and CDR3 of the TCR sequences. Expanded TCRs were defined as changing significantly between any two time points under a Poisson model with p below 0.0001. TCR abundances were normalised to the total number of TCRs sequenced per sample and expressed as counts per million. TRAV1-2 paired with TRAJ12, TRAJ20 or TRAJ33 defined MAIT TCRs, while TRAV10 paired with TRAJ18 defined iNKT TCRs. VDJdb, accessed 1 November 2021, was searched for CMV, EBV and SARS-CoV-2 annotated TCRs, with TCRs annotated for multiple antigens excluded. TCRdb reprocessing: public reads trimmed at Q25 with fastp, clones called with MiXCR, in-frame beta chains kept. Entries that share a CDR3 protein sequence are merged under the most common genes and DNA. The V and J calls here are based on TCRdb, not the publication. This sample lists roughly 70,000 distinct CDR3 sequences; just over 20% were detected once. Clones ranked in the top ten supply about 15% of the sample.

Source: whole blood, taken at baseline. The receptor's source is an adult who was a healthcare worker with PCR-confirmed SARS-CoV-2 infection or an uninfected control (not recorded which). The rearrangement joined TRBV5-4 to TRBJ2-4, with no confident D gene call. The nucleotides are TGTGCCAGCAGCGTCCCCCCTCTCCTAGCCAAAAACATTCAGTACTTC. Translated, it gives CASSVPPLLAKNIQYF.